A single sample is the source of the 21 T cell receptor beta chains below, sequenced in a study of tumor-infiltrating lymphocytes in primary liver carcinoma. Unsorted whole blood supplied the RNA, and germline DNA was extracted too. From around 0.5 ug of total RNA, TCR beta-specific cDNA was reverse-transcribed using a constant-region primer. Slightly modified ARM-PCR, run as three nested multiplex PCR rounds, produced the TCR beta libraries. Amplification in the first two PCR rounds was performed using TRBV1-TRBV30 forward primers and a C-beta reverse primer for approximately 10 cycles each. TCRdb reanalysed the multiplex PCR reads using MiXCR and keeps one entry per CDR3 protein. Of 300,000 to 350,000 distinct CDR3 sequences in the sample, approximately 58% were seen once. The sequencing input was peripheral blood. These receptors were obtained from a woman aged 30 to 39 with primary liver carcinoma and hepatitis B virus infection.

The V and J genes are TRBV29-1 and TRBJ2-5; 8 bases are shared with TRBD2. The CDR3 totals 13 residues. The V and J ends lost 6 bases and 5 bases, in that order; junction bases with no gene match: 8. CDR1 is SQVTM and CDR2 is ANQGSEA in the germline V gene. CDR3 amino acids: CSVSGGALETQYF. CDR3 bases: TGCAGCGTGAGCGGGGGAGCATTGGAGACCCAGTACTTC.

Notes on this clonotype: A read error is likely, as this CDR3 ends without the conserved phenylalanine or tryptophan. This chain connects TRBV6-6 to TRBJ2-7; D is uncertain. The V gene lost 6 bases and the J gene lost 7 bases, with 7 bases spanning the gap. Germline assignment: CDR1 MNHNY and CDR2 SVGAGI (reference sequence). This CDR3 spans 10 amino acids. CDR3 nucleotides: TGTGCCAGCAGGGGCCGTGAGCAGTACTTA. Protein sequence: CASRGREQYL.

The chain joins TRBV5-8 to TRBJ2-5; 8 nucleotides match TRBD1. CDR3 length: 16 residues. Germline V lookup: CDR1 SGHTS, CDR2 YDEGEE. The V segment lost 0 bases and the J segment 5 bases; nucleotides outside the gene matches: 9. For the CDR3, the DNA is TGTGCCAGCAGCTTGGGACCGACAGGGGCTGGGGAGACCCAGTACTTC. This codes for CASSLGPTGAGETQYF.

There are a few counts of this clonotype. The chain has TRBV12-3 or TRBV12-4 and TRBJ1-2; D is uncertain. Trimming stripped 1 base from V and 4 bases from J, with 7 bases between. CDR3 length equals 13 residues. The CDR3: CASSLVFSYGYTF. CDR3 nucleotide sequence: TGTGCCAGCAGTTTAGTTTTTAGCTATGGCTACACCTTC.

A word on this clonotype: This may be a read error: a much more frequent sequence differs by one nucleotide. This rearrangement joins TRBV6-5 to TRBJ2-7; TRBD2 agrees at 10 bases. CDR3 size: 13 residues. CDR1 MNHEY and CDR2 SVGAGI come from the germline V gene. The CDR3 nucleotides are TGTGCCAGCAGCCTAGCGGGGGCCTACGAGCAGTGCTTC. As protein: CASSLAGAYEQCF.

The genes are TRBV11-2 and TRBJ2-1; the D gene is possibly TRBD2 (6 bases). TRBJ2-7 explains the end of the DNA better; the J call may be wrong. CDR3 length: 14 amino acids. Germline V CDR1 and CDR2: SGHAT, FQNNGV. As DNA, the CDR3 is TGTGCCTGGAGTTGGGCGGGAAAACGGAATGAGCAGTACTTC. It specifies CAWSWAGKRNEQYF.

This clonotype was counted at least ten times. The J gene is TRBJ2-7, the V gene TRBV11-2, with a weak D call TRBD1 (5 bases). Germline V gene data show CDR1 as SGHAT and CDR2 as FQNNGV. This CDR3 contains 15 residues. Trimming took off 4 bases at V and 0 bases at J, with 13 bases between the two ends. The CDR3 DNA sequence: TGTGCCAGCAGCTCCGGCAGGGAACTCTCCTACGAGCAGTACTTC. This encodes CASSSGRELSYEQYF.

This clonotype was counted at least ten times. The genes are TRBV5-1 and TRBJ2-1; possibly TRBD2 for D (6 bases). This CDR3 spans 15 amino acids. V dropped 0 bases and J dropped 2 bases, with 9 bases sitting between them. In germline, CDR1 is SGHRS, CDR2 YFSETQ. In nucleotides, the CDR3 is TGCGCCAGCAGCTTGGATAGCGGAGCCTACAATGAGCAGTTCTTC. It encodes CASSLDSGAYNEQFF.

In this sample, this clonotype turned up once. This rearrangement joins TRBV28 to TRBJ1-5; the D gene is possibly TRBD1 (6 bases). Per germline, CDR1 MDHEN and CDR2 SYDVKM. The length of the CDR3 is 14 residues. The ends were cut back, 4 bases at V and 2 bases at J, with 9 bases in the middle. In nucleotides, the CDR3 is TGTGCCAGCAGTTACAGGGCGCGCAATCAGCCCCAGCATTTT. Translated, it gives CASSYRARNQPQHF.

The V call is TRBV21-1, the J call TRBJ1-3. TRBV21-1 is a pseudogene segment. The CDR3 sequence is 15 residues long. This CDR3 is CASSYPKVSGQHHIF. The CDR3 DNA follows: TGTGCCAGCAGCTACCCCAAAGTCTCAGGGCAACACCATATATTT.

On this clonotype: A read error is likely, as this CDR3 ends without the conserved phenylalanine or tryptophan. The V and J genes are TRBV12-3 or TRBV12-4 and TRBJ2-6; tentatively, D is TRBD1 (6 bases). Trimming stripped 4 bases from V and 3 bases from J, with 7 bases between. The CDR3 loop spans 14 amino acids. Here the CDR3 DNA reads TGTGCCAGCAGTTCAGGGGTTGGGGCCAACGTCCTGACTCTC. Its protein is CASSSGVGANVLTL.

The chain combines TRBV6-5 with TRBJ2-1; 8 bases fit TRBD2. Unmatched junction bases numbered 5, after V lost 5 bases and J lost 5 bases. Germline loops: CDR1 MNHEY, CDR2 SVGAGI. This CDR3 has 14 amino acids. The CDR3 spells CASSSGRRHNEQFF. The CDR3 DNA reads as TGTGCCAGCAGTAGCGGGAGAAGGCACAATGAGCAGTTCTTC.

This chain connects TRBV6-2 or TRBV6-3 to TRBJ2-2; D is undetermined. Germline lookup yields CDR1 MNHEY and CDR2 SVGEGT. CDR3 length: 15 amino acids. V was shortened by 10 bases and J by 1 base, with 16 bases between the two germline ends. CDR3 sequence: CATMIFAWNTGELFF. CDR3 DNA sequence: TGTGCCACCATGATATTCGCCTGGAACACCGGGGAGCTGTTTTTT.

This chain connects TRBV5-6 to TRBJ2-3; the D gene is possibly TRBD1 (5 bases). Trimming shortened V by 3 bases and J by 2 bases, and 10 bases separated the two germline ends. The CDR3 covers 14 residues. Germline CDR1 reads SGHDT; CDR2 reads YYEEEE. The CDR3 reads CASSYRQTTDTQYF. The CDR3 nucleotides read TGTGCCAGCAGCTACCGACAGACCACAGATACGCAGTATTTT.

Worth noting for this clonotype: This may come from a read error, since a much larger clone is one base off. The chain links TRBV12-3 or TRBV12-4 to TRBJ2-7, with 7 bases matching TRBD2. The CDR3 spans 12 residues. DNA for the CDR3: TGTACCAGCAAGCGGGATGGGGCCGAGCAGTACTTC. It yields the protein CTSKRDGAEQYF.

This chain uses TRBV12-3 or TRBV12-4 with TRBJ2-2; 8 bases match TRBD2. The CDR3 loop spans 18 amino acids. V lost 6 bases to trimming and J lost 7 bases; unmatched junction nucleotides: 19. The CDR3 loop is CASRRARDGRAPDGELFF. In nucleotides, the CDR3 is TGTGCCAGCAGGCGAGCTCGGGACGGGAGGGCCCCGGACGGGGAGCTGTTTTTT.

Comment on this clonotype: The junction departs from the called germline gene at one end, perhaps through a read error. CDR3 amino acids: CASSSRGSRGEQYF. As DNA, the CDR3 is TGCGCCAGCAGCTCCCGGGGCTCTCGGGGCGAGCAGTACTTC. The chain has TRBV11-2 and TRBJ2-7, with D perhaps assigned TRBD1 or TRBD2 (5 bases each). The CDR3 covers 14 residues. Germline assignment: CDR1 SGHAT and CDR2 FQNNGV.

V is TRBV5-5 and J is TRBJ1-2; TRBD1 matches at 9 bases. The trim removed 4 bases at V and 4 bases at J, leaving 5 bases unmatched. The CDR3 extends over 14 amino acids. CDR1 and CDR2 (germline): SGHKS, YYEKEE (reference sequence). The CDR3 loop is CASSMGTGSYGYTF. Written as DNA, the CDR3 is TGTGCCAGCAGCATGGGGACAGGGTCCTATGGCTACACCTTC.

This clonotype was found a few times. The chain couples TRBV28 to TRBJ1-4, with D perhaps matching TRBD1 (5 bases). Germline V gene sequence: CDR1 MDHEN, CDR2 SYDVKM. The CDR3 has 14 amino acids. Trimming cost V 7 bases and J 8 bases, with 17 bases left between them. In DNA form, the CDR3 reads TGTGCCAGCAAGGATTGGGACGGTCGAGAAAAACTGTTTTTT. Its protein is CASKDWDGREKLFF.

This chain uses TRBV14 with TRBJ2-4, with D perhaps matching TRBD2 (5 bases). The germline V gene has CDR1 SGHDN and CDR2 FVKESK. V lost 5 bases and J lost 2, with 16 bases in between. This CDR3 is built from 16 residues. This CDR3 reads CASSTARGSTKNIQYF. The CDR3 DNA reads TGTGCCAGCAGCACGGCACGGGGTTCAACCAAAAACATTCAGTACTTC.

This clonotype was seen ten or more times. The chain links TRBV12-3 or TRBV12-4 to TRBJ2-5; 7 positions agree with TRBD1. The CDR3 contains 15 residues. Trimming cost V 7 bases and J 3 bases; bases outside gene matches: 11. This CDR3 is CASISDRASEETQYF. As DNA, the CDR3 is TGTGCCAGCATTTCAGACAGGGCGTCCGAAGAGACCCAGTACTTC.